This T cell receptor beta chain was sequenced in a study of OX40 agonist ivuxolimab in advanced cancers. As for the study in general: Prior checkpoint blockade (anti-PD-1, anti-PD-L1 or anti-CTLA-4) was permitted; around 39% had it. Study-wide results and caveats: Which antigen the expanded peripheral T cells recognized is unknown.

As concerns this clone: As yet, its antigen is unknown.

Measured with immunoSEQ multiplex PCR; TCRdb has only the in-frame clones, and not every one. Here the sample spans 90,000 to 150,000 clones, 85% to 90% being singletons. Sampled blood was obtained at baseline, cycle 4 day 1, and cycle 7 day 1. From germline, CDR1 is LNHDA and CDR2 SQIVND (reference sequence). V was shortened by 7 bases and J by 1 base, with 13 bases between the two germline ends. The CDR3 has 14 residues. The V gene is TRBV19, the J gene TRBJ1-1; D perhaps matches TRBD1 (5 bases). The sample was CD4+ or CD8+ T cells sorted from blood, taken in a trial of the OX40 agonist ivuxolimab. This TCR derives from an adult with an advanced solid tumor such as melanoma, head and neck, liver or kidney cancer. CDR3 sequence (DNA): TGTGCCAGTATGGCGGGACGTAAGAACACTGAAGCTTTCTTT. This gives the protein CASMAGRKNTEAFF.